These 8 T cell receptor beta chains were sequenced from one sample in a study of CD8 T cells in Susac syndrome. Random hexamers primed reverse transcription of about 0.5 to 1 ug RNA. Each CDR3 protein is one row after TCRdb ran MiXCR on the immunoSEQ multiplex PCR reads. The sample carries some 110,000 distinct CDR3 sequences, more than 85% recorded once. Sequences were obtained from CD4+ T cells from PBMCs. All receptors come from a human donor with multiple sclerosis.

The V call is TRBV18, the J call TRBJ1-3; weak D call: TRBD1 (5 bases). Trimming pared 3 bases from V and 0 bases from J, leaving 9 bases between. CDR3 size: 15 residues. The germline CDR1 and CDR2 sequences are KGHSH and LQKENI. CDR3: CASSPGTVSGNTIYF. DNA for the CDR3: TGTGCCAGCTCACCCGGGACCGTCTCTGGAAACACCATATATTTT. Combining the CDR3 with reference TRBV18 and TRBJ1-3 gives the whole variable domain NAGVMQNPRHLVRRRGQEARLRCSPMKGHSHVYWYRQLPEEGLKFMVYLQKENIIDESGMPKERFSAEFPKEGPSILRIQQVVRGDSAAYFCASSPGTVSGNTIYFGEGSWLTVV.

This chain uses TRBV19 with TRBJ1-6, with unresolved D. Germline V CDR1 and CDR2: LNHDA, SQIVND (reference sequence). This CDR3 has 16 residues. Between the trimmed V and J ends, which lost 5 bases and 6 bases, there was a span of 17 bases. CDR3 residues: CASSSTGARGNSPLHF. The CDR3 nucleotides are TGTGCCAGTAGTTCAACCGGAGCTCGGGGTAATTCACCCCTCCACTTT.

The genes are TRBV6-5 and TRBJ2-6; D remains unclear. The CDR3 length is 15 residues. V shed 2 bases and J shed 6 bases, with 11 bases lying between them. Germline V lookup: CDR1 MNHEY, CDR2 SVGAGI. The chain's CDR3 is CASSYTNEKANVLTF. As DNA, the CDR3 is TGTGCCAGCAGTTACACGAACGAGAAGGCCAACGTCCTGACTTTC.

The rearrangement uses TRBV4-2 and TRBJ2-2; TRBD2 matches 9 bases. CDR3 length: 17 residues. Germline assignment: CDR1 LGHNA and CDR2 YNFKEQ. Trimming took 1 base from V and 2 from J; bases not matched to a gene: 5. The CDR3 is CASSQGIAGANTGELFF. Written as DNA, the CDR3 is TGTGCCAGCAGCCAAGGGATAGCGGGAGCCAACACCGGGGAGCTGTTTTTT.

The CDR3 reads CASSVTENQPQHF. The DNA of the CDR3 is TGTGCCAGCAGCGTAACGGAGAATCAGCCCCAGCATTTT. The genes are TRBV9 and TRBJ1-5, with D unclear. This CDR3 has 13 amino acids. Germline CDR1 and CDR2: SGDLS and YYNGEE. With 1 base removed from V and 4 bases from J, the gap between germline ends came to 6 bases.

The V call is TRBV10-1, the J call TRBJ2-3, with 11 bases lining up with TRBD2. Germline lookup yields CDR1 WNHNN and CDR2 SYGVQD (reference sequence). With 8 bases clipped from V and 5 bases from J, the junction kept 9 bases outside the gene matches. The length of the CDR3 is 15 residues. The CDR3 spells CASSLTSGDKDTQYF. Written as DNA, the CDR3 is TGCGCCAGCTCATTGACTAGCGGGGATAAAGATACGCAGTATTTT.

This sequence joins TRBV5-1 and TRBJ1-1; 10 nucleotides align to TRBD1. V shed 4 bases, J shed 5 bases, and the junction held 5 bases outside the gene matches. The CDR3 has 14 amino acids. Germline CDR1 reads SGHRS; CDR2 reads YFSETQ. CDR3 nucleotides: TGCGCCAGCAGCAGGGGACAGGGGAAGACTGAAGCTTTCTTT. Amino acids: CASSRGQGKTEAFF.

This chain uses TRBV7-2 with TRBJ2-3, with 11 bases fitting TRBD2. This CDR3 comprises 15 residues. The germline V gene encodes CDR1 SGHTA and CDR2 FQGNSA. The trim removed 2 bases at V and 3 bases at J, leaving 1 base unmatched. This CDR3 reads CASSLLAGGTDTQYF. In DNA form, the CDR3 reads TGTGCCAGCAGCTTACTAGCGGGGGGAACAGATACGCAGTATTTT.